Shown below are 10 T cell receptor beta chains from a single sample sequenced in a study of shared T cell receptors in the human thymus. The protocol was immunoSEQ multiplex PCR, while the TCRdb copy is restricted to in-frame clones and leaves out a portion. The sample comprises 600,000 to 900,000 clones, approximately 83% of which are singletons, and 0.0095% to 0.011% rests with the top ten. This sample was shared with a second study, whose subject was human thymus T cells.

The sequenced material came from thymocytes. The source is a girl under three years old with a congenital heart defect.

This chain connects TRBV5-1 to TRBJ2-7; 10 bases match TRBD2. The trim removed 4 bases at V and 3 bases at J, leaving 7 bases unmatched. Germline V gives CDR1 SGHRS, CDR2 YFSETQ. The CDR3 runs to 15 residues. CDR3 residues: CASSLSSGGGYEQYF. DNA of the CDR3: TGCGCCAGCAGCCTCTCTAGCGGGGGCGGCTACGAGCAGTACTTC.

The genes are TRBV7-8 and TRBJ1-2; D remains ambiguous. CDR1 is SGHVS and CDR2 is FQNEAQ in the germline V gene. This CDR3 region has 17 residues. The V end lost 4 bases, the J end lost 4 bases, and 22 bases lay between the germline ends. CDR3 in amino acids: CASSSIGGRRPSYGYTF. CDR3 in DNA: TGTGCCAGCAGCTCAATTGGCGGCAGGAGGCCCTCCTATGGCTACACCTTC.

In DNA, the CDR3 is TGTGCCAGCAGTCAAAGACAGGCTCTGACCGGGGAGCTGTTTTTT. This encodes CASSQRQALTGELFF. The V and J genes are TRBV6-5 and TRBJ2-2, with D possibly being TRBD1 (6 bases). The ends were cut back, 5 bases at V and 5 bases at J, with 15 bases in the middle. In germline, CDR1 is MNHEY, CDR2 SVGAGI. The CDR3 has 15 amino acids.

This chain joins TRBV4-3 and TRBJ2-7; 7 bases map to TRBD1. The CDR3 has 14 amino acids. Germline CDR1 and CDR2: LGHNA and YSLEER. Trimming at V came to 2 bases and at J to 6 bases, leaving 7 bases not matched to a gene. The CDR3 nucleotides read TGCGCCAGCAGCCAAAAACAGGGGATTAGCGAGCAGTACTTC. Residues: CASSQKQGISEQYF.

This clone is a singleton in its sample. V gene TRBV6-4 combines with J gene TRBJ1-4; D is perhaps TRBD1 (5 bases). Trimming removed 4 bases at V and 0 bases at J, with 18 bases between. This CDR3 contains 18 residues. Germline V gene lookup returns CDR1 MRHNA and CDR2 SNTAGT. CDR3 residues: CASSGYSRASSTNEKLFF. The CDR3 DNA sequence: TGTGCCAGCAGTGGGTACAGCAGGGCCAGTTCAACTAATGAAAAACTGTTTTTT.

The chain recombines TRBV9 with TRBJ2-7, with 8 bases aligning to TRBD1. The germline V gene has CDR1 SGDLS and CDR2 YYNGEE. The CDR3 totals 18 residues. V lost 0 bases and J lost 2; bases outside the gene matches: 13. The chain's CDR3 is CASSVEALGTGGPYEQYF. Written as DNA, the CDR3 is TGTGCCAGCAGCGTAGAGGCTCTGGGAACAGGGGGTCCCTACGAGCAGTACTTC.

This chain joins TRBV7-2 and TRBJ1-2; 8 positions agree with TRBD1. The V segment lost 6 bases and the J segment 5 bases; nucleotides outside the gene matches: 8. In germline, CDR1 is SGHTA, CDR2 FQGNSA. The CDR3 consists of 14 residues. As DNA, the CDR3 is TGTGCCAGCAGGCCGACAGGGGTGGGATATGGCTACACCTTC. Encoded protein: CASRPTGVGYGYTF.

This clone came up once. The chain uses TRBV5-6 and TRBJ1-3; 7 nucleotides align to TRBD1. The CDR3 has 15 amino acids. Germline V gene lookup returns CDR1 SGHDT and CDR2 YYEEEE. With 4 bases clipped from V and 0 bases from J, the junction kept 4 bases outside the gene matches. The CDR3 sequence is CASSPGTASGNTIYF. CDR3 DNA: TGTGCCAGCAGCCCCGGGACAGCCTCTGGAAACACCATATATTTT.

This sequence joins TRBV19 and TRBJ1-5, with D hard to call. In germline, CDR1 is LNHDA, CDR2 SQIVND (reference sequence). This CDR3 is 13 amino acids long. Trimming removed 3 bases at V and 4 bases at J, with 7 bases between. CDR3 in DNA: TGTGCCAGTAGTATTAACAAGAATCAGCCCCAGCATTTT. Amino acid sequence: CASSINKNQPQHF.

The V call is TRBV27, the J call TRBJ2-5; TRBD1 matches at 9 bases. The V and J ends lost 5 bases and 9 bases, in that order; junction bases with no gene match: 16. The length of the CDR3 is 16 residues. Per germline, CDR1 MNHEY and CDR2 SMNVEV (reference sequence). The DNA of the CDR3 is TGTGCCAGCAGTAACCGGGACAGGGCTCCCAAGGCGGCCCAGTACTTC. Amino acid sequence: CASSNRDRAPKAAQYF.